The present TCR beta chain was sequenced within a study of identical twins. General study findings and limits: Excess sharing between twins was weaker in beta out-of-frame sequences.

TCRdb used MiXCR to reprocess the 5' RACE reads, holding one entry per CDR3 protein. The sample has approximately 680,000 distinct CDR3 sequences, roughly 6.6% seen once. The CDR3 is made up of 13 amino acids. V lost 1 base to trimming and J lost 3 bases, with 5 bases between them. Germline V gene lookup returns CDR1 WSHSY and CDR2 SAAADI. This clonotype was seen a handful of times. The antigen remains unidentified. The same sample was also used in a study of yellow fever vaccine responses in identical twins. That study adds: Twins' T cell vaccine responses reportedly looked partly convergent, partly personalized.

The origin of this receptor is a young woman in good health. The chain carries TRBV10-2 and TRBJ2-3, with unresolved D. Sequencing input: PBMCs. CDR3 coding DNA: TGCGCCAGCAGTGAGTTGGAGACAGATACGCAGTATTTT. Its protein is CASSELETDTQYF.